This TCR beta chain was retrieved from a study of shared clonotypes between healthy human individuals. Study observations and caveats: Even with large depth, rarefaction showed that sorted-subset sequencing was incomplete. It was anticipated that sequencing depth would influence how many clonotypes donors shared.

As regards this clone: Antigen: not known.

Each subset's genomic DNA was shared equally among a number of immunoSEQ plates. In the original analysis: Filtering of immunoSEQ junctional sequences could not match full-length read filtering. The repertoire was sequenced with immunoSEQ multiplex PCR; TCRdb's copy has only in-frame clones and lacks some. V, J and clone size are taken as reported in that table, and D and trimming were inferred from the DNA itself. The table includes about 1 million clones, approximately 68% detected once. Germline V gives CDR1 WSHSY, CDR2 SAAADI. This CDR3 comprises 14 residues. The trim removed 6 bases at V and 3 bases at J, leaving 2 bases unmatched.

What was sequenced was memory CD4+ T cells sorted from blood. The subset was: CD45RA-negative fraction. The chain combines TRBV10-2 with TRBJ1-1; 12 bases align to TRBD1. This sequence originates from a man younger than 30 in good health. CDR3 loop: CASRGTGGDTEAFF. The CDR3 nucleotides are TGCGCCAGCAGGGGGACAGGGGGCGACACTGAAGCTTTCTTT.